Listed below are T cell receptor beta chains from one sample, sequenced in a study of shared clonotypes between healthy human individuals. Produced via immunoSEQ multiplex PCR; TCRdb's table is partial and in-frame only. The sample consists of 2 million to 2.5 million clones, more than 85% of them appearing once. The material sequenced was naive CD4+ T cells from PBMCs. The receptor source for this set is a man younger than 35 in good health. Some clones in this sample may be carry-over from other donors' samples. CDR3s include the opening cysteine and the closing phenylalanine or tryptophan. D genes are given only for firm matches. Clone size, where shown, is once, few, many, or a class for clones that have expanded.

D	size	V	J	length	CDR3	DNA
NA	NA	TRBV6-1	TRBJ1-2	12	CASSEVPYGYTF	TGTGCCAGCAGTGAAGTACCCTATGGCTACACCTTC
NA	NA	TRBV9	TRBJ1-1	13	CASSAQVNTEAFF	TGTGCCAGCAGCGCCCAAGTAAACACTGAAGCTTTCTTT
NA	NA	TRBV28	TRBJ1-2	13	CASISRRGSGYTF	TGTGCCAGCATTAGTAGGCGGGGAAGTGGCTACACCTTC
TRBD2	NA	TRBV28	TRBJ2-4	16	CASSFSAGLAKNIQYF	TGTGCCAGCAGTTTCTCAGCGGGACTAGCCAAAAACATTCAGTACTTC
TRBD1	few	TRBV6-4	TRBJ1-5	12	CASRDRNQPQHF	TGTGCCAGCAGGGACAGGAATCAGCCCCAGCATTTT
NA	NA	TRBV7-9	TRBJ2-5	18	CASSLGLPDGYLKKTQYF	TGTGCCAGCAGCTTAGGTTTACCGGACGGGTATCTCAAGAAGACCCAGTACTTC
TRBD2	NA	TRBV5-1	TRBJ2-7	16	CASSLVSSGASYEQYF	TGCGCCAGCAGCTTGGTGTCTAGCGGGGCCTCCTACGAGCAGTACTTC
TRBD1	NA	TRBV30	TRBJ1-5	13	CAWTGTGGAPQHF	TGTGCCTGGACGGGGACAGGCGGGGCGCCCCAGCATTTT
NA	NA	TRBV11-2	TRBJ2-7	14	CASRRTGKSYEQYF	TGTGCCAGCAGGCGAACAGGGAAATCCTACGAGCAGTACTTC
TRBD1	NA	TRBV7-6	TRBJ1-1	17	CASSPYSGGGMNTEAFF	TGTGCCAGCAGCCCTTACTCAGGGGGAGGTATGAACACTGAAGCTTTCTTT
NA	NA	TRBV28	TRBJ2-7	14	CASSPRTSSYEQYF	TGTGCCAGCAGTCCGCGCACCAGCTCCTACGAGCAGTACTTC
NA	NA	TRBV9	TRBJ2-3	16	CASSVDSSGSTDTQYF	TGTGCCAGCAGCGTAGATTCGAGCGGGAGCACAGATACGCAGTATTTT
TRBD1	NA	TRBV7-8	TRBJ1-3	14	CASSQDRAGNTIYF	TGTGCCAGCAGTCAAGACAGGGCTGGAAACACCATATATTTT
TRBD2	NA	TRBV19	TRBJ2-7	15	CATRAGGALGDEQYF	TGTGCCACCCGGGCCGGGGGGGCGCTAGGCGACGAGCAGTACTTC
NA	NA	TRBV5-8	TRBJ2-1	16	CASSLAGDGSYNEQFF	TGTGCCAGCAGCTTGGCGGGAGATGGCTCCTACAATGAGCAGTTCTTC
TRBD2	NA	TRBV7-8	TRBJ2-7	11	CASSPGLGLYF	TGTGCCAGCAGCCCCGGACTAGGCTTGTACTTC
NA	NA	TRBV7-3	TRBJ2-3	15	CASSPRGIGTDTQYF	TGTGCCAGCAGTCCAAGGGGGATCGGCACAGATACGCAGTATTTT
NA	NA	TRBV6-6	TRBJ1-1	16	CASSYRSQGILTEAFF	TGTGCCAGCAGTTACAGATCACAGGGTATCCTCACTGAAGCTTTCTTT
TRBD2	NA	TRBV27	TRBJ2-7	19	CASSSRGGLAGVGSYEQYF	TGTGCCAGCAGTTCGCGGGGGGGGCTAGCGGGAGTAGGCTCCTACGAGCAGTACTTC
NA	NA	TRBV28	TRBJ2-7	15	CASSPPGASSYEQYF	TGTGCCAGCAGTCCCCCAGGCGCCAGCTCCTACGAGCAGTACTTC
TRBD2	NA	TRBV4-1	TRBJ2-7	12	CASGRGIDEQYF	TGCGCCAGCGGGAGGGGAATCGACGAGCAGTACTTC
NA	NA	TRBV6-6	TRBJ2-3	16	CASSYSKASGADTQYF	TGTGCCAGCAGTTACTCGAAGGCGTCCGGGGCAGATACGCAGTATTTT
TRBD2	NA	TRBV5-4	TRBJ2-3	17	CASSLGGVAGGPNTQYF	TGTGCCAGCAGCCTGGGCGGAGTAGCGGGAGGGCCGAATACGCAGTATTTT
TRBD2	NA	TRBV7-2	TRBJ2-3	15	CASSLGTSGRGTQYF	TGTGCCAGCAGCTTAGGGACTAGCGGGAGAGGTACGCAGTATTTT
NA	few	TRBV19	TRBJ2-2	14	CASSPQIMTGELFF	TGTGCCAGTAGTCCCCAAATAATGACCGGGGAGCTGTTTTTT
TRBD1	NA	TRBV5-5	TRBJ1-1	14	CASSLDRGGTEAFF	TGTGCCAGCAGCTTGGACAGGGGCGGCACTGAAGCTTTCTTT
NA	NA	TRBV5-1	TRBJ1-1	14	CASSLRGEVTEAFF	TGCGCCAGCAGCTTAAGGGGGGAAGTCACTGAAGCTTTCTTT
TRBD1	NA	TRBV5-4	TRBJ2-7	14	CASSPTGVSYEQYF	TGTGCCAGCAGCCCAACAGGGGTCTCCTACGAGCAGTACTTC
TRBD2	NA	TRBV5-1	TRBJ2-7	14	CASSNPGGSYEQYF	TGCGCCAGCAGCAACCCGGGGGGCTCCTACGAGCAGTACTTC
NA	NA	TRBV5-4	TRBJ1-1	13	CASSSGRGGEAFF	TGTGCCAGCAGCTCCGGCCGGGGGGGTGAAGCTTTCTTT
NA	NA	TRBV7-3	TRBJ2-3	12	CASSLEGATQYF	TGTGCCAGCAGCTTAGAAGGGGCTACGCAGTATTTT
NA	NA	TRBV2	TRBJ1-1	13	CASTRQPNTEAFF	TGTGCCAGCACCCGACAGCCGAACACTGAAGCTTTCTTT
NA	NA	TRBV5-1	TRBJ2-7	15	CASSLAGGNSYEQYF	TGCGCCAGCAGCTTGGCCGGGGGCAACTCCTACGAGCAGTACTTC